Presented here are 19 T cell receptor beta chains from one specimen sequenced in a study of cytomegalovirus exposure and HLA in healthy donors. PCR was performed using 60 Vbeta and 13 Jbeta primers. Using immunoSEQ multiplex PCR, the repertoire was profiled, and TCRdb retains in-frame clones only, with some absent. The data hold about 43,000 clones, with about two thirds observed a single time. Input material: PBMCs. Source of these receptors: a man aged 55 to 70 in good health and CMV-seropositive.

This rearrangement joins TRBV18 to TRBJ2-3, with TRBD2 matching over 7 bases. CDR1 and CDR2 (germline): KGHSH, LQKENI. J lost 2 bases, V lost 0 bases, and 5 bases had no gene match. This CDR3 region has 16 residues. In DNA form, the CDR3 reads TGTGCCAGCTCACCACCCCCTAGCGGCCTCACAGATACGCAGTATTTT. Amino acids: CASSPPPSGLTDTQYF. Full variable domain (outside the CDR3, taken from reference TRBV18 and TRBJ2-3): NAGVMQNPRHLVRRRGQEARLRCSPMKGHSHVYWYRQLPEEGLKFMVYLQKENIIDESGMPKERFSAEFPKEGPSILRIQQVVRGDSAAYFCASSPPPSGLTDTQYFGPGTRLTVL.

This clone was recorded a few times. CDR3 bases: TGTGCCAGCAGCTTAGGGACTAGAGAAGTCTATGAGCAGTTCTTC. This encodes CASSLGTREVYEQFF. The chain links TRBV7-9 to TRBJ2-1, with 7 positions matching TRBD2. CDR1 is SEHNR, CDR2 FQNEAQ, per germline (reference sequence). This CDR3 has 15 amino acids. The junction had 8 bases not matched to a gene; V was cut back by 1 base and J by 8 bases.

The J gene is TRBJ1-3, the V gene TRBV30; D is unclear. The CDR3 has 14 amino acids. V was trimmed by 4 bases and J by 0 bases, leaving 10 bases between them. Germline V gene data show CDR1 as GTSNPN and CDR2 as SVGIG (reference sequence). The chain's CDR3 is CAWTVHRSGNTIYF. CDR3 nucleotide sequence: TGTGCCTGGACCGTACACCGCTCTGGAAACACCATATATTTT.

The chain links TRBV4-1 to TRBJ2-3, with D perhaps TRBD1 (6 bases). CDR3 length: 13 amino acids. CDR1 and CDR2 (germline): MGHRA, YSYEKL. V was shortened by 3 bases and J by 7 bases, with 11 bases between the two germline ends. The CDR3 bases are TGCGCCAGCAGCCAGGAAACAGGGAATACGCAGTATTTT. Translating gives CASSQETGNTQYF.

J is TRBJ2-1 and V is TRBV27, with TRBD1 identical over 7 bases. Unmatched junction bases numbered 7, after V lost 5 bases and J lost 9 bases. The germline CDR1 and CDR2 sequences are MNHEY and SMNVEV (reference sequence). The CDR3 is 13 amino acids. The CDR3, as DNA: TGTGCCAGCAGTGTAACAGGGGATGGTGAGCAGTTCTTC. Its translation is CASSVTGDGEQFF.

The chain carries TRBV2 and TRBJ2-3; D perhaps matches TRBD1 (6 bases). CDR3 length equals 13 residues. The germline gives CDR1 SNHLY, CDR2 FYNNEI. Trimming took off 11 bases at V and 4 bases at J, with 16 bases between the two ends. CDR3 DNA: TGTGCCGCGAACAGGGTTGAGGCAGATACGCAGTATTTT. Translating gives CAANRVEADTQYF.

The chain employs TRBV9 and TRBJ2-3; 9 positions agree with TRBD2. Per germline, CDR1 SGDLS and CDR2 YYNGEE. With V trimmed by 0 bases and J by 5 bases, 7 bases remained unmatched. The CDR3 has 16 amino acids. Here the CDR3 DNA reads TGTGCCAGCAGCGTAGGGGCTAGCGGGAAGTTAGATACGCAGTATTTT. Its translation: CASSVGASGKLDTQYF. The variable domain in full, with the rest retrieved from reference TRBV9 and TRBJ2-3, is DSGVTQTPKHLITATGQRVTLRCSPRSGDLSVYWYQQSLDQGLQFLIQYYNGEERAKGNILERFSAQQFPDLHSELNLSSLELGDSALYFCASSVGASGKLDTQYFGPGTRLTVL.

The chain joins TRBV10-3 to TRBJ2-3; TRBD2 might be the D (6 bases). V lost 0 bases and J lost 6, with 7 bases in between. Germline V gene data show CDR1 as ENHRY and CDR2 as SYGVKD. This CDR3 contains 13 residues. CDR3 loop: CAISESEGDTQYF. The CDR3 nucleotides read TGTGCCATCAGTGAGTCGGAGGGGGATACGCAGTATTTT.

The chain carries TRBV28 and TRBJ2-1, with TRBD2 as a possible D gene (5 bases). The germline V gene has CDR1 MDHEN and CDR2 SYDVKM. This CDR3 is built from 16 residues. The V end was cut by 6 bases, the J end by 0 bases, with 15 bases between. CDR3 amino acids: CASRRTGVSSYNEQFF. CDR3 DNA: TGTGCCAGCAGACGAACCGGGGTTAGCTCCTACAATGAGCAGTTCTTC.

The CDR3 loop is CASSLGDRAEKLFF. CDR3 DNA sequence: TGCGCCAGCAGCTTGGGGGACAGGGCTGAAAAACTGTTTTTT. The gene calls are TRBV5-1 and TRBJ1-4; 9 bases align to TRBD1. In germline, CDR1 is SGHRS, CDR2 YFSETQ. Trimming at V came to 0 bases and at J to 7 bases, leaving 1 base not matched to a gene. The CDR3 is 14 residues long. Complete variable domain (other parts from reference TRBV5-1 and TRBJ1-4): KAGVTQTPRYLIKTRGQQVTLSCSPISGHRSVSWYQQTPGQGLQFLFEYFSETQRNKGNFPGRFSGRQFSNSRSEMNVSTLELGDSALYLCASSLGDRAEKLFFGSGTQLSVL.

This clone was seen only a few times. The chain carries TRBV7-2 and TRBJ2-7, with 9 positions matching TRBD2. The J segment lost 2 bases and the V segment lost 4 bases, leaving 9 bases of the junction unmatched. CDR1 and CDR2 from the germline V gene are SGHTA and FQGNSA. This CDR3 is built from 16 residues. CDR3: CASSSGRAGGPYEQYF. CDR3 nucleotide sequence: TGTGCCAGCAGCTCAGGGAGGGCGGGAGGGCCCTACGAGCAGTACTTC.

The chain links TRBV2 to TRBJ2-1, with 11 bases that match TRBD2. Germline assignment: CDR1 SNHLY and CDR2 FYNNEI. This CDR3 region has 15 residues. V lost 6 bases to trimming and J lost 8 bases; unmatched junction nucleotides: 9. The CDR3 DNA follows: TGTGCCAGCAGAACGGGACTAGCGGTTCCCTATGAGCAGTTCTTC. Translation gives CASRTGLAVPYEQFF.

V is TRBV18 and J is TRBJ1-5; no reliable D call. The CDR3 has 15 amino acids. V was cut by 3 bases and J by 1 base, with 10 bases left in between. Germline-derived CDR1 and CDR2 are KGHSH and LQKENI. The CDR3 region has the DNA TGTGCCAGCTCACCCCCCCCGGGGAGCAATCAGCCCCAGCATTTT. Its protein product is CASSPPPGSNQPQHF.

This clone was counted a few times. The chain couples TRBV4-1 to TRBJ2-3, with D possibly being TRBD1 (5 bases). V shed 6 bases and J shed 1 base, with 14 bases lying between them. CDR3 size: 15 residues. Germline V CDR1 and CDR2: MGHRA, YSYEKL. As DNA, the CDR3 is TGCGCCAGCAGATTAGGGGCAGATGGCACAGATACGCAGTATTTT. The encoded protein is CASRLGADGTDTQYF.

The V gene is TRBV29-1, the J gene TRBJ1-4, with 8 nucleotides matching TRBD1. In germline, CDR1 is SQVTM, CDR2 ANQGSEA. After removal of 6 bases from V and 6 bases from J, the junction contained 6 bases not matched to a gene. CDR3 length: 13 residues. CDR3 coding DNA: TGCAGCGTCGCGGGACAGGTTGATGAAAAACTGTTTTTT. Amino acid sequence: CSVAGQVDEKLFF. The complete variable domain, with remaining parts taken from reference TRBV29-1 and TRBJ1-4, reads SAVISQKPSRDICQRGTSLTIQCQVDSQVTMMFWYRQQPGQSLTLIATANQGSEATYESGFVIDKFPISRPNLTFSTLTVSNMSPEDSSIYLCSVAGQVDEKLFFGSGTQLSVL.

This chain joins TRBV30 and TRBJ2-1; 8 nucleotides agree with TRBD1. This CDR3 is built from 15 residues. The germline V gene has CDR1 GTSNPN and CDR2 SVGIG (reference sequence). Trimming took 4 bases from V and 2 from J; bases not matched to a gene: 7. CDR3 sequence reads: CAWTFRQGPYNEQFF. The CDR3 nucleotides are TGTGCCTGGACCTTTAGACAGGGGCCCTACAATGAGCAGTTCTTC.

The chain has TRBV20-1 and TRBJ2-5; possibly TRBD2 for D (5 bases). Between the trimmed V and J ends, which lost 2 bases and 13 bases, there was a span of 14 bases. CDR1 and CDR2 from the germline V gene are DFQATT and SNEGSKA (reference sequence). The CDR3 totals 11 residues. CDR3 amino acids: CSARYGLSGYF. The CDR3 region has the DNA TGCAGTGCTAGATACGGACTGTCGGGGTACTTC.

The chain joins TRBV29-1 to TRBJ2-7; TRBD1 might be the D (5 bases). From germline, CDR1 is SQVTM and CDR2 ANQGSEA. Trimming removed 1 base at V and 2 bases at J, with 12 bases between. CDR3 length: 14 amino acids. Written as DNA, the CDR3 is TGCAGCGTTGAAGCAGAGGCGACAGCCTACGAGCAGTACTTC. Amino acid sequence: CSVEAEATAYEQYF.

The rearrangement uses TRBV10-2 and TRBJ2-1, with TRBD2 matching 7 bases. The germline gives CDR1 WSHSY, CDR2 SAAADI. V dropped 6 bases and J dropped 4; count of bases not matched to a gene: 9. The CDR3 consists of 15 residues. CDR3 region: CASSQGLGMYNEQFF. CDR3 in DNA: TGCGCCAGCAGCCAAGGACTAGGGATGTACAATGAGCAGTTCTTC.